This TCR beta chain appears in the sequencing data of a study of early stage breast cancer tumors. Study-level points and caveats: Blood repertoires resembled normal breast more than tumor. Tumors had approximately 2.5-fold higher T cell density than normal breast.

TCRdb keeps only in-frame clones here, not all; method: immunoSEQ multiplex PCR. The data show about 9,900 clones, almost 65% seen once. This clone showed up just a few times. Antigen specificity is unknown. About 17-55 mg of tumor tissue was diced per sample. The germline V gene has CDR1 SNHLY and CDR2 FYNNEI. The CDR3 sequence is 13 residues long. Trimming left V 8 bases short and J 4 bases short, with 12 bases between. This clonotype was obtained from a person between 55 and 69 years old with breast cancer. The rearrangement joins TRBV2 to TRBJ1-3; weak D call: TRBD1 (5 bases). The material sequenced was breast tumor tissue. CDR3 DNA: TGTGCCAGCGTACAGGAGTCCGGAAACACCATATATTTT. This translates into CASVQESGNTIYF.